The entry below gives a single T cell receptor beta chain sequence along with its context. As handled by the study authors: By means of reference gene primer amplification, nucleated cell counts were estimated. TCRdb's table, derived via immunoSEQ multiplex PCR, lists solely in-frame clones and lacks some. D and trimming were read from the DNA, whereas the V and J calls and clone size are those reported in that table. The sample contains roughly 160,000 clones, about 88% of which appear only once. There are 16 residues in the CDR3. CDR1 is SGHTA, CDR2 FQGTGA, per germline. V dropped 0 bases and J dropped 2; count of bases not matched to a gene: 5. The record originates from a study of blood T cell repertoires in COVID-19. Across the whole study: T cells, B-cell-depleted T cells, or PBMCs supplied cDNA or gDNA.

The chain uses TRBV7-3 and TRBJ2-3, with 7 bases lining up with TRBD2. Specimen: peripheral blood. The clonotype comes from a man aged 60 to 75 with acute or convalescent COVID-19. The CDR3 here is CASSLTSGSSTDTQYF. DNA for the CDR3: TGTGCCAGCAGCTTAACTAGCGGGTCCTCCACAGATACGCAGTATTTT.